Below are 27 T cell receptor beta chains sequenced from a single sample in a study of OX40 agonist ivuxolimab in advanced cancers. The table came from immunoSEQ multiplex PCR; TCRdb's copy has only in-frame clones and leaves some out. Here the sample spans some 64,000 clones, roughly 84% being singletons. This specimen consisted of CD4+ or CD8+ T cells sorted from blood, obtained in a trial of the OX40 agonist ivuxolimab. Every receptor here comes from an adult with an advanced solid tumor such as melanoma, head and neck, liver or kidney cancer.

The genes are TRBV9 and TRBJ1-4; weak D call: TRBD1 (6 bases). Germline CDR1 and CDR2: SGDLS and YYNGEE. The V gene lost 3 bases and the J gene lost 8 bases, with 11 bases spanning the gap. CDR3 length equals 13 residues. The CDR3: CASSGQDWEKLFF. The CDR3 coding sequence is TGTGCCAGCAGCGGACAGGATTGGGAAAAACTGTTTTTT.

This clone occurred once. V and J are TRBV11-2 and TRBJ1-1, with 9 bases fitting TRBD1. The junction had 3 bases not matched to a gene; V was cut back by 0 bases and J by 4 bases. The V gene's germline CDR1 is SGHAT and CDR2 FQNNGV. The CDR3 is made up of 15 amino acids. CDR3 region: CASSLERTGATEAFF. For the CDR3, the DNA is TGTGCCAGCAGCTTAGAGCGGACAGGGGCCACTGAAGCTTTCTTT.

The V call is TRBV19, the J call TRBJ2-2, with TRBD2 identical over 12 bases. Trimming removed 4 bases from V and 0 bases from J; junction bases left unmatched: 9. Germline V gives CDR1 LNHDA, CDR2 SQIVND (reference sequence). The CDR3 extends over 19 amino acids. The CDR3 loop is CASSKRLAGASSNTGELFF. The CDR3 coding sequence is TGTGCCAGTAGTAAGAGACTAGCGGGGGCAAGTTCGAACACCGGGGAGCTGTTTTTT.

This chain joins TRBV2 and TRBJ2-4; 7 bases are a match to TRBD1. This CDR3 is built from 16 residues. V lost 6 bases, J lost 8 bases, and 16 bases stayed unmatched. Germline CDR1 is SNHLY and CDR2 is FYNNEI. The CDR3 reads CASSGGQATLVDIQYF. CDR3 coding DNA: TGTGCCAGCAGCGGCGGACAGGCTACGCTGGTAGACATTCAGTACTTC.

Concerning this clone: This same CDR3 is encoded by further DNA sequences in the sample. V and J are TRBV5-1 and TRBJ2-1, with 7 bases lining up with TRBD2. The length of the CDR3 is 15 residues. Germline values: CDR1 SGHRS, CDR2 YFSETQ. Losses at the gene ends were 0 bases for V and 4 bases for J; bases not matched to a gene: 4. DNA for the CDR3: TGCGCCAGCAGCTTGGGCCTAGCGGTGTACAATGAGCAGTTCTTC. Translating it yields CASSLGLAVYNEQFF.

This clone came up a few times. The genes are TRBV2 and TRBJ2-5; 12 bases agree with TRBD1. Germline values: CDR1 SNHLY, CDR2 FYNNEI. The ends lost 4 bases at V and 5 bases at J; junction bases unmatched: 5. The CDR3 is made up of 15 amino acids. The CDR3 loop is CASSGDRGHLETQYF. In DNA, the CDR3 is TGTGCCAGCAGTGGGGACAGGGGGCATCTGGAGACCCAGTACTTC.

The chain uses TRBV12-5 and TRBJ1-5; no clear D gene. The CDR3 is 15 amino acids. Germline CDR1 is LGHNT and CDR2 is FRNRAP. Trimming left V 2 bases short and J 4 bases short, with 12 bases between. The CDR3: CASGLTPVGNQPQHF. CDR3 coding DNA: TGTGCTAGTGGTTTGACTCCAGTAGGAAATCAGCCCCAGCATTTT.

This clone showed up just a few times. The gene calls are TRBV7-8 and TRBJ2-5; TRBD2 aligns across 8 bases. The CDR3 loop spans 15 amino acids. After removal of 1 base from V and 5 bases from J, the junction contained 6 bases not matched to a gene. Germline lookup yields CDR1 SGHVS and CDR2 FQNEAQ. CDR3 in DNA: TGTGCCAGCAGCTTAGAAAGCGGGAGAGGGGAGACCCAGTACTTC. This sequence encodes CASSLESGRGETQYF.

J is TRBJ2-2 and V is TRBV7-9; 8 bases align to TRBD1. Losses at the gene ends were 5 bases for V and 3 bases for J; bases not matched to a gene: 5. The CDR3 sequence is 15 residues long. Germline V gene sequence: CDR1 SEHNR, CDR2 FQNEAQ (reference sequence). The CDR3 sequence: CASSPQGAHTGELFF. The DNA for the CDR3 is TGTGCCAGCAGCCCCCAGGGGGCGCACACCGGGGAGCTGTTTTTT.

V gene TRBV5-4 combines with J gene TRBJ2-3, with D possibly matching TRBD2 (6 bases). Deletions cut 4 bases from V and 6 bases from J, with 15 bases between. The CDR3 runs 14 residues. From germline, CDR1 is SGHNT and CDR2 YYREEE (reference sequence). DNA of the CDR3: TGTGCCAGCAGCGCCCTACTTAGCGGTGATACGCAGTATTTT. It is translated as CASSALLSGDTQYF.

The chain carries TRBV6-1 and TRBJ1-2; maybe TRBD1 (5 bases). V lost 3 bases, J lost 5 bases, and 13 bases lay in between. The CDR3 runs to 14 residues. Germline assignment: CDR1 MNHNS and CDR2 SASEGT. The CDR3 coding sequence is TGTGCCAGCAGTGACTGGAGGGACGGGTATGGCTACACCTTC. Its translation: CASSDWRDGYGYTF.

The V call is TRBV7-8, the J call TRBJ2-7, with D uncertain. The length of the CDR3 is 17 residues. Germline V CDR1 and CDR2: SGHVS, FQNEAQ. V was pared by 4 bases and J by 0 bases, with 19 bases between. In DNA form, the CDR3 reads TGTGCCAGCAGCTCCACCCCCAGATCTGTACCCTCCTACGAGCAGTACTTC. Translated: CASSSTPRSVPSYEQYF.

The genes are TRBV18 and TRBJ1-5, with D uncertain. The CDR3 totals 14 residues. CDR1 KGHSH and CDR2 LQKENI come from the germline V gene. V dropped 1 base and J dropped 5 bases, with 9 bases sitting between them. The CDR3 is CASSPLGKDQPQHF. The DNA for the CDR3 is TGTGCCAGCTCACCACTGGGGAAGGATCAGCCCCAGCATTTT.

This clone was recorded a few times. This rearrangement joins TRBV11-2 to TRBJ2-7; D ambiguous. From germline, CDR1 is SGHAT and CDR2 FQNNGV. Trimming cost V 1 base and J 0 bases, with 13 bases left between them. CDR3 length equals 16 residues. The CDR3 DNA reads as TGTGCCAGCAGCTTAGGAGGCTGGGGTATCTCCTACGAGCAGTACTTC. Amino acids: CASSLGGWGISYEQYF. Full variable domain (outside the CDR3, taken from reference TRBV11-2 and TRBJ2-7): EAGVAQSPRYKIIEKRQSVAFWCNPISGHATLYWYQQILGQGPKLLIQFQNNGVVDDSQLPKDRFSAERLKGVDSTLKIQPAKLEDSAVYLCASSLGGWGISYEQYFGPGTRLTVT.

The chain joins TRBV5-1 to TRBJ2-5; 11 bases fit TRBD2. J gave up 4 bases and V 4 bases, and 3 bases lay outside the gene matches. The CDR3 loop spans 14 amino acids. CDR1 and CDR2 (germline): SGHRS, YFSETQ. Written as DNA, the CDR3 is TGCGCCAGCAGCCCGGGACTAGCGGCAGAGACCCAGTACTTC. It translates to CASSPGLAAETQYF.

This clone was observed a few times. This CDR3 is CASSSGLSQGETQYF. CDR3 nucleotides: TGTGCCAGCAGTTCAGGACTGTCACAGGGAGAGACCCAGTACTTC. The rearrangement links TRBV5-8 to TRBJ2-5; weak D call: TRBD1 (6 bases). Between the trimmed V and J ends, which lost 5 bases and 4 bases, there was a span of 18 bases. The CDR3 is made up of 15 amino acids. From germline, CDR1 is SGHTS and CDR2 YDEGEE.

The genes are TRBV4-1 and TRBJ1-4, with D possibly matching TRBD1 (5 bases). Germline assignment: CDR1 MGHRA and CDR2 YSYEKL. This CDR3 region has 16 residues. V lost 2 bases to trimming and J lost 4 bases, with 14 bases between them. The chain's CDR3 is CASSQREGPNNEKLFF. The DNA for the CDR3 is TGCGCCAGCAGCCAAAGGGAGGGGCCCAATAATGAAAAACTGTTTTTT.

The V and J genes are TRBV5-5 and TRBJ1-6; the match to TRBD1 covers 8 bases. The trim removed 5 bases at V and 6 bases at J, leaving 13 bases unmatched. Germline V gene lookup returns CDR1 SGHKS and CDR2 YYEKEE (reference sequence). The CDR3 covers 17 residues. CDR3 sequence: CASSFGGSDRGNSPLHF. CDR3 bases: TGTGCCAGCAGTTTTGGAGGGTCTGACAGGGGTAATTCACCCCTCCACTTT.

Written as DNA, the CDR3 is TGTGCCAGTAGTATTGGTTACCTACCCGAACCCCAAGCTTTCTTT. This codes for CASSIGYLPEPQAFF. This chain connects TRBV19 to TRBJ1-1; no clear D gene. The CDR3 has 15 residues. Germline CDR1 and CDR2: LNHDA and SQIVND (reference sequence). V was trimmed by 3 bases and J by 9 bases, leaving 20 bases between them.

The rearrangement uses TRBV29-1 and TRBJ2-7; D is ambiguous. V lost 4 bases, J lost 2 bases, and 6 bases lay in between. Germline values: CDR1 SQVTM, CDR2 ANQGSEA. The CDR3 length is 11 residues. CDR3 residues: CSVVSTYEQYF. Written as DNA, the CDR3 is TGCAGCGTTGTTAGTACCTACGAGCAGTACTTC.

With regard to this clone: This may stem from a read error, because a much larger clone lies one nucleotide away. The sample carries other DNA sequences with the same CDR3. V and J are TRBV7-6 and TRBJ1-1; the D is unclear. Looked up from germline, CDR1 is SGHVS and CDR2 is FNYEAQ. V was pared by 1 base and J by 1 base, with 4 bases between. This CDR3 contains 13 residues. CDR3 region: CASSLGENTEAFF. CDR3 DNA: TGTGCCAGCAGCTTAGGTGAGAACACTGAAGCTTTCTTT. The variable domain in full, completed from reference TRBV7-6 and TRBJ1-1, reads GAGVSQSPRYKVTKRGQDVALRCDPISGHVSLYWYRQALGQGPEFLTYFNYEAQQDKSGLPNDRFSAERPEGSISTLTIQRTEQRDSAMYRCASSLGENTEAFFGQGTRLTVV.

V gene TRBV30 combines with J gene TRBJ1-2, with 7 bases aligning to TRBD1. This CDR3 has 14 residues. Trimming took 3 bases from V and 5 from J; bases not matched to a gene: 9. Germline V CDR1 and CDR2: GTSNPN, SVGIG (reference sequence). The CDR3: CAWSPTGSAYGYTF. In DNA, the CDR3 is TGTGCCTGGAGCCCGACAGGGTCTGCATATGGCTACACCTTC.

The V call is TRBV9, the J call TRBJ1-5; D is perhaps TRBD1 (5 bases). Germline V gene sequence: CDR1 SGDLS, CDR2 YYNGEE. There are 14 residues in the CDR3. Between the trimmed V and J ends, which lost 3 bases and 4 bases, there was a span of 11 bases. The CDR3 DNA reads as TGTGCCAGCAGCGAACGGGGCGGAAATCAGCCCCAGCATTTT. The encoded protein is CASSERGGNQPQHF.

This clone turned up a few times. The genes are TRBV2 and TRBJ2-1; TRBD1 matches at 11 bases. V trimming: 7 bases; J trimming: 6 bases; junction bases outside the gene matches: 5. Germline V CDR1 and CDR2: SNHLY, FYNNEI. CDR3 length: 14 residues. The CDR3 sequence: CASNRDRGSNEQFF. The CDR3 DNA reads TGTGCCAGCAACCGGGACAGGGGGTCCAATGAGCAGTTCTTC.

The chain combines TRBV10-3 with TRBJ2-7, with 7 bases fitting TRBD2. Germline V gives CDR1 ENHRY, CDR2 SYGVKD. The J segment lost 0 bases and the V segment lost 6 bases, leaving 5 bases of the junction unmatched. The CDR3 length is 14 residues. As DNA, the CDR3 is TGTGCCATCAGGAACACTAGCGCCTCCTACGAGCAGTACTTC. Its translation is CAIRNTSASYEQYF.

The chain couples TRBV11-3 to TRBJ2-5, with unresolved D. The germline CDR1 and CDR2 sequences are SGHNT and YENEEA. This CDR3 contains 11 residues. Trimming took 5 bases from V and 5 from J, leaving 6 bases between them. In nucleotides, the CDR3 is TGTGCCAGCAGCGCCGTGGAGACCCAGTACTTC. This encodes CASSAVETQYF.

V usage is TRBV5-4 and J usage is TRBJ2-7; D is undetermined. The length of the CDR3 is 12 residues. The germline V gene has CDR1 SGHNT and CDR2 YYREEE (reference sequence). Between the trimmed V and J ends, which lost 1 base and 5 bases, there was a span of 7 bases. CDR3 sequence (DNA): TGTGCCAGCAGCTTGTGGGATGACGAGCAGTACTTC. Residues: CASSLWDDEQYF.